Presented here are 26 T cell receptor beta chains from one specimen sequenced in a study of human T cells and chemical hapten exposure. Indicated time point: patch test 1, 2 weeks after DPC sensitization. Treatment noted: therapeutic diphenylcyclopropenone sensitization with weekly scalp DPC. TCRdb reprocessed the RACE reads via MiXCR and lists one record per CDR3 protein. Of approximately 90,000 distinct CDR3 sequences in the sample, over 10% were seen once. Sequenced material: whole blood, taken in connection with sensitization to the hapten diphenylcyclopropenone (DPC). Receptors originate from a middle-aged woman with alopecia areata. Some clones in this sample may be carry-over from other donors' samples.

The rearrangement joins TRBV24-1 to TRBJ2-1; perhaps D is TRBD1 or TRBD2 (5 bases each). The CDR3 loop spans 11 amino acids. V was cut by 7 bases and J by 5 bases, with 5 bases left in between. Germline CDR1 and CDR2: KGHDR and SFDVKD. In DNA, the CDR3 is TGTGCCACCAGGGGGGACAATGAGCAGTTCTTC. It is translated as CATRGDNEQFF.

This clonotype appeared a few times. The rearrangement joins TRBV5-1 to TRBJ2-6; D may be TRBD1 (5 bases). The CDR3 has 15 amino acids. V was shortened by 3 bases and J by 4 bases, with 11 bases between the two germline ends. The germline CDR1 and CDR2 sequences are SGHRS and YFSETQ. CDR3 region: CASSSPRVGANVLTF. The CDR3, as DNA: TGCGCCAGCAGCTCCCCCAGGGTCGGGGCCAACGTCCTGACTTTC.

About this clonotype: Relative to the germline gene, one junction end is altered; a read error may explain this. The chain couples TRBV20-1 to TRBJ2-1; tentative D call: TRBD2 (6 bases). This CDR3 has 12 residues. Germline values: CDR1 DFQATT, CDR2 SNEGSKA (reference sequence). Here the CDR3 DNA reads TGCAGTGCTAGCGGGAGTTACAGTGAGCAGTTCTTC. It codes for CSASGSYSEQFF.

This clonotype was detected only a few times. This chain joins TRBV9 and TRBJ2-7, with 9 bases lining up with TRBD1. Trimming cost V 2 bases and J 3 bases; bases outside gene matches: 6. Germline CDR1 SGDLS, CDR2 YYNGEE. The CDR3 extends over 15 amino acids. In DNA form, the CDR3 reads TGTGCCAGCAGCGTCGGACAGGGGAATCGCTACGAGCAGTACTTC. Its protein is CASSVGQGNRYEQYF.

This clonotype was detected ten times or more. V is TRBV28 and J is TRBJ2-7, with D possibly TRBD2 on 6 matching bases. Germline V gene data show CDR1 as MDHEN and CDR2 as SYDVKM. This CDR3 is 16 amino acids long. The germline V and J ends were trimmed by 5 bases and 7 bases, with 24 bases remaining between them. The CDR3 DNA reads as TGTGCCAGCAGTGGGCCTTCACTAGCCGTATTCGGAGAGCAGTACTTC. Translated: CASSGPSLAVFGEQYF.

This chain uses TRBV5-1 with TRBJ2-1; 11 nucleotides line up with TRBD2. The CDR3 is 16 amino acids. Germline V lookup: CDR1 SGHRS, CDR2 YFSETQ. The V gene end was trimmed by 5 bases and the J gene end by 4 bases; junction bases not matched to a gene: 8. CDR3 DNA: TGCGCCAGCAGTGGACTAGCGGGTTCTGTTTACAATGAGCAGTTCTTC. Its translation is CASSGLAGSVYNEQFF.

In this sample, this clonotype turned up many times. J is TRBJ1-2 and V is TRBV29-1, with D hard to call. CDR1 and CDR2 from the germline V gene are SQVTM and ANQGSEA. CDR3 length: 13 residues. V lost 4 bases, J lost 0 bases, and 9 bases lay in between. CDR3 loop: CSVVGRSNYGYTF. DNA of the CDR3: TGCAGCGTTGTGGGCAGGTCTAACTATGGCTACACCTTC.

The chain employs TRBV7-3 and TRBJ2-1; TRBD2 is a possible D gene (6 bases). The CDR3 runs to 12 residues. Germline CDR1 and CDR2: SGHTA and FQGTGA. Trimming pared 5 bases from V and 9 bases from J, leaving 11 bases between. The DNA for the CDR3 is TGTGCCAGCAGCCTCCCCGGGGGTGAGCAGTTCTTC. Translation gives CASSLPGGEQFF. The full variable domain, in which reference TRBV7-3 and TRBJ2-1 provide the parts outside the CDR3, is GAGVSQTPSNKVTEKGKYVELRCDPISGHTALYWYRQSLGQGPEFLIYFQGTGAADDSGLPNDRFFAVRPEGSVSTLKIQRTERGDSAVYLCASSLPGGEQFFGPGTRLTVL.

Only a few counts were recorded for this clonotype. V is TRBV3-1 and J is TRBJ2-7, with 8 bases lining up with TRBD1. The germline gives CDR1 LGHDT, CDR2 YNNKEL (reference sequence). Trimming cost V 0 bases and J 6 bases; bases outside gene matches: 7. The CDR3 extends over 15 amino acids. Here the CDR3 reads CASSQEGQGFAEQYF. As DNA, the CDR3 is TGTGCCAGCAGCCAAGAAGGACAGGGCTTCGCCGAGCAGTACTTC.

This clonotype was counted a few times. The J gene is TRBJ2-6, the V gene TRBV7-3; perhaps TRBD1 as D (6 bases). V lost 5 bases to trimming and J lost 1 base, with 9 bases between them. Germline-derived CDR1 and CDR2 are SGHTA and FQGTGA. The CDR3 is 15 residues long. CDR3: CASSTTGSGANVLTF. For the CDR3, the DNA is TGTGCCAGCAGCACGACAGGATCTGGGGCCAACGTCCTGACTTTC.

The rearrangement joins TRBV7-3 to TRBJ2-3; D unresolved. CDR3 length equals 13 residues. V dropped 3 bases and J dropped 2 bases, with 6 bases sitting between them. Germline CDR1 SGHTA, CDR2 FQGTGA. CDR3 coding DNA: TGTGCCAGCAGCTTGGTCTACACAGATACGCAGTATTTT. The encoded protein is CASSLVYTDTQYF.

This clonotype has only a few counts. For the CDR3, the DNA is TGTGCCAGCAGCATCCTAGGACAGGGTAGCATTCAGTACTTC. It codes for CASSILGQGSIQYF. J is TRBJ2-4 and V is TRBV7-2; 8 nucleotides agree with TRBD1. Germline loops: CDR1 SGHTA, CDR2 FQGNSA. CDR3 length: 14 amino acids. V lost 5 bases and J lost 9; bases outside the gene matches: 9.

CDR3 DNA: TGTGCCAGCAGCTGGAGCGAGTACCAAGAGACCCAGTACTTC. Protein: CASSWSEYQETQYF. The gene calls are TRBV7-2 and TRBJ2-5, with D uncertain. CDR3 length: 14 amino acids. Germline V lookup: CDR1 SGHTA, CDR2 FQGNSA. V lost 4 bases, J lost 0 bases, and 9 bases lay in between.

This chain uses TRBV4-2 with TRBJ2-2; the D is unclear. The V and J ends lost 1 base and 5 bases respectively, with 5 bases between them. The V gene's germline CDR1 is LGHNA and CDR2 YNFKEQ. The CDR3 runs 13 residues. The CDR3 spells CASSQGRTGELFF. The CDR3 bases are TGTGCCAGCAGCCAAGGAAGGACCGGGGAGCTGTTTTTT.

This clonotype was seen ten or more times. CDR3 protein: CASSVAPGEAYGYTF. The CDR3 DNA is TGTGCCAGCAGCGTAGCTCCAGGGGAGGCCTATGGCTACACCTTC. This chain uses TRBV9 with TRBJ1-2; a possible D gene is TRBD1 (6 bases). Germline V gives CDR1 SGDLS, CDR2 YYNGEE. Trimming shortened V by 0 bases and J by 4 bases, and 13 bases separated the two germline ends. This CDR3 spans 15 amino acids.

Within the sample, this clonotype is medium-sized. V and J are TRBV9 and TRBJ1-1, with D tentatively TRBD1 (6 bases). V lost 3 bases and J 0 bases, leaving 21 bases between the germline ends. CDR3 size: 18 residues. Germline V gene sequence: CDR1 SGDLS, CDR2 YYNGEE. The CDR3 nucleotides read TGTGCCAGCAGCGCCAGCCCCTGGGGGGGACACTTGAACACTGAAGCTTTCTTT. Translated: CASSASPWGGHLNTEAFF.

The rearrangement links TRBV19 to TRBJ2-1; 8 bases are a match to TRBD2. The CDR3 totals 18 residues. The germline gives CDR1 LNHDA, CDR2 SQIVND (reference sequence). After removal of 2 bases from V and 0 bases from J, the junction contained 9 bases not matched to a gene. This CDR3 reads CASSILVERGSSYNEQFF. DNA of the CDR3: TGTGCCAGTAGTATACTTGTGGAGCGGGGGAGCTCCTACAATGAGCAGTTCTTC. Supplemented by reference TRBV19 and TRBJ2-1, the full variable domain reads DGGITQSPKYLFRKEGQNVTLSCEQNLNHDAMYWYRQDPGQGLRLIYYSQIVNDFQKGDIAEGYSVSREKKESFPLTVTSAQKNPTAFYLCASSILVERGSSYNEQFFGPGTRLTVL.

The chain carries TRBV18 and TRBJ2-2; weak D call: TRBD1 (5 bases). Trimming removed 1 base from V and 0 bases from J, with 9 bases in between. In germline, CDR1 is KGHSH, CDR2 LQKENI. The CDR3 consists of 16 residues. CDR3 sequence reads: CASSPQQGANTGELFF. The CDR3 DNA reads TGTGCCAGCTCACCACAGCAAGGGGCGAACACCGGGGAGCTGTTTTTT. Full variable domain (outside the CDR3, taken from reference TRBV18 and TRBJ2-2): NAGVMQNPRHLVRRRGQEARLRCSPMKGHSHVYWYRQLPEEGLKFMVYLQKENIIDESGMPKERFSAEFPKEGPSILRIQQVVRGDSAAYFCASSPQQGANTGELFFGEGSRLTVL.

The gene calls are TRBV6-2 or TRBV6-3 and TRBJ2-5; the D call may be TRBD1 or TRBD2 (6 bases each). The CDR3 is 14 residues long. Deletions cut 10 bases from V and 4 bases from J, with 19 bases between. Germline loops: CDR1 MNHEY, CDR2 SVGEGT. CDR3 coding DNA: TGTGCCACCAGGAGGGAGACACAGGGAGAGACCCAGTACTTC. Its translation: CATRRETQGETQYF.

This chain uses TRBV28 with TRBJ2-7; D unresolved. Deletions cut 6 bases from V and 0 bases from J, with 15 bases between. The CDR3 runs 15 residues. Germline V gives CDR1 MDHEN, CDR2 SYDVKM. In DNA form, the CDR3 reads TGTGCCAGCAGCACTGGGCGCCGGGTCTCCTACGAGCAGTACTTC. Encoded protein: CASSTGRRVSYEQYF.

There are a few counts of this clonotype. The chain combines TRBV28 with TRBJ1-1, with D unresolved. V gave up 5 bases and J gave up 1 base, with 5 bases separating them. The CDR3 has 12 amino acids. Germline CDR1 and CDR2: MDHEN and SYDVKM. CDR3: CASSQGNTEAFF. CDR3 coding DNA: TGTGCCAGCAGTCAAGGGAACACTGAAGCTTTCTTT.

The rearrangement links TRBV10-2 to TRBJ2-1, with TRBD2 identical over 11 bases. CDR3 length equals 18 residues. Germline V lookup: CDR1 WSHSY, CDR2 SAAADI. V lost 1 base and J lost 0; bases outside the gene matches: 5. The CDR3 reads CASSEWLAGGNSYNEQFF. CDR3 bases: TGCGCCAGCAGTGAGTGGCTAGCGGGAGGCAACTCCTACAATGAGCAGTTCTTC.

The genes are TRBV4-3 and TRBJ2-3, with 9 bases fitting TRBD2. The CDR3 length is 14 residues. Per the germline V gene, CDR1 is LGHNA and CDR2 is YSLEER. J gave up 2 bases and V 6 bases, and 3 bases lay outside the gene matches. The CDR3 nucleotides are TGCGCCAGCAGAGCGGGGGGATCCACAGATACGCAGTATTTT. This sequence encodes CASRAGGSTDTQYF.

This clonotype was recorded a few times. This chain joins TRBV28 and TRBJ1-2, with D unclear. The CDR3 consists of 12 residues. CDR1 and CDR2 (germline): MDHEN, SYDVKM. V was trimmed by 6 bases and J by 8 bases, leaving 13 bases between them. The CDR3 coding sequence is TGTGCCAGCAGGACCCCCCTCCGAGGCTACACCTTC. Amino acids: CASRTPLRGYTF.

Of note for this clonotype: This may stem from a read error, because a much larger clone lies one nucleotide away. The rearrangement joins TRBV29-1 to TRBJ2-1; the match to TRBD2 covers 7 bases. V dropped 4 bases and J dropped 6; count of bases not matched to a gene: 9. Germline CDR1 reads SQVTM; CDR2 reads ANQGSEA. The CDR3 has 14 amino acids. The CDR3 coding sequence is TGCAGCGTTGTAGGCTATGCGGGGGTCAATGAGCAGTTCTTC. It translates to CSVVGYAGVNEQFF.

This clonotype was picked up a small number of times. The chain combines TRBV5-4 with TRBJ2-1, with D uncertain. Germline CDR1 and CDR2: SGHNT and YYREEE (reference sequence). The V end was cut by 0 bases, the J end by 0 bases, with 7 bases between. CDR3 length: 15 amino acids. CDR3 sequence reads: CASSLAPSSYNEQFF. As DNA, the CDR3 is TGTGCCAGCAGCTTGGCCCCTAGCTCCTACAATGAGCAGTTCTTC. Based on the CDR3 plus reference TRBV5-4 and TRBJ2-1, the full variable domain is ETGVTQSPTHLIKTRGQQVTLRCSSQSGHNTVSWYQQALGQGPQFIFQYYREEENGRGNFPPRFSGLQFPNYSSELNVNALELDDSALYLCASSLAPSSYNEQFFGPGTRLTVL.